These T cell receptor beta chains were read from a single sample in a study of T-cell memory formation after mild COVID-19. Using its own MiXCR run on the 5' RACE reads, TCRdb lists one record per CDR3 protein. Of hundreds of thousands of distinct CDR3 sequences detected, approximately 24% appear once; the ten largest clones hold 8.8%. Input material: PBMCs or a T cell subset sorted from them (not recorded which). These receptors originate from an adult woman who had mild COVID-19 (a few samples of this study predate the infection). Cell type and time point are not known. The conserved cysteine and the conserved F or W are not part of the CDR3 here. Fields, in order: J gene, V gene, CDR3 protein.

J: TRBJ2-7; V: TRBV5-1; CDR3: ASSSGGTYSYEQY
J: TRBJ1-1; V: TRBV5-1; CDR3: ASSAPGGPTEAF
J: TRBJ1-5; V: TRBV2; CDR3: ASSEVGFSRQPQH
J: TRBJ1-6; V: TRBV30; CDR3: AWSRGLGPLH
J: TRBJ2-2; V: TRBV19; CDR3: ASRGTSNTGELF
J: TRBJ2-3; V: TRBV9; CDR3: ASTQQGGSYTDTQY
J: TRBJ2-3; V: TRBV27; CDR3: ASSFSMTSGGTDTQY
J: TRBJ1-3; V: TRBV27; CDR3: ASSFGGGNTIY
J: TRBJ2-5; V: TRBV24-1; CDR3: ATSAGDRPTGTQY
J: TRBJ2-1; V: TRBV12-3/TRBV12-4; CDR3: ASRTRAGSGNEQF
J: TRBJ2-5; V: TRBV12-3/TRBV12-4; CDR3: ASSLSAGSETHY
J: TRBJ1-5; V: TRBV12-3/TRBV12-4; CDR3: ASSWGTGVDQPQH
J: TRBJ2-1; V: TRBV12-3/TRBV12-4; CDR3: ASSFYGGAFNEQF
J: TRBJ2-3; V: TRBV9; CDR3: ASSVVGTSGPTDTQY
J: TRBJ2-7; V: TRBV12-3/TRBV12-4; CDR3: ASTLGLAGIGEQY
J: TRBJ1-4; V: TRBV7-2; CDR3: ASCPGQRNEKLF
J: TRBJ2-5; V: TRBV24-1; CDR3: ATSDASGAQETQY
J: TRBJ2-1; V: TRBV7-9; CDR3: ASSPWGSGSTNEQF
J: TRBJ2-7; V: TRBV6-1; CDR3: ASRPGTGFYEQY
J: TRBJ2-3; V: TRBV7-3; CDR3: ASSLTPASTDTQY
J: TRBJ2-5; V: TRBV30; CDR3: AWSEDRVETQY
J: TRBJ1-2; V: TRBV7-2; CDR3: ASSRWWQGNYGYT
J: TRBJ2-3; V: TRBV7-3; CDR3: ASSMTSGSDTQY
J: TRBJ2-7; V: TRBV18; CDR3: ASSPPNPAYEQY
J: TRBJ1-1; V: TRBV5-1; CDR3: ASSPMTGKNTEAF
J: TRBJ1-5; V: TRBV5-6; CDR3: ASSSGGFYQPQH
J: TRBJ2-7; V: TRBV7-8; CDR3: ASNPGPSYEQY
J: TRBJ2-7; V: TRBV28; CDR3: ASSDVAWGSYEQY
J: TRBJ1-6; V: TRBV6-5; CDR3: ASRKDGLWAPLH
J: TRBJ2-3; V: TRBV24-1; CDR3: ATSAPGRISTDTQY
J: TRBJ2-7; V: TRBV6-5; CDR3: ASSFTSGGSSYEQY
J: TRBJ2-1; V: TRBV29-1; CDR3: SVGLAGVYNEQF
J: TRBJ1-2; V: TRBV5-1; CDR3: ASIPRTGNYGYT
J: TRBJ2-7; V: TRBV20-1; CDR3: SARLAAYEQY
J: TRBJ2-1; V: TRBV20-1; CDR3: SAHRDPTSNEQF
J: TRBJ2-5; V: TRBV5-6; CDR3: ASSGNRETQY
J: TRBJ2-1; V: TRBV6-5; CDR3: ASSTDKGAYNEQF
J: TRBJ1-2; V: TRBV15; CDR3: ATSRVGSGSAEDYGYT
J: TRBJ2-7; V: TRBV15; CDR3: ATSASYYEQY
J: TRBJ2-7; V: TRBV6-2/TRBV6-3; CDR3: ASSNPGQGSYEQY
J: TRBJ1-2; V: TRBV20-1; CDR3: SADSYYGYT
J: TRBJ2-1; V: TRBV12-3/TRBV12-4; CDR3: ASRGGLAGVQF
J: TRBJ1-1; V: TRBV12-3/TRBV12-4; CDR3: ASSWAYEAF
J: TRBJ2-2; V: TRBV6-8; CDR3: ASSYPWTSGGELF
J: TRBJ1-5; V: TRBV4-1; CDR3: ASSQDPGADQPQH
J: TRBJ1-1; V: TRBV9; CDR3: ASSPGARGKNTEAF
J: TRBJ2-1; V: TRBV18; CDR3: ASSAGTGDYNEQF
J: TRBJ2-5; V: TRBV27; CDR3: ASSTQGLTTETQY